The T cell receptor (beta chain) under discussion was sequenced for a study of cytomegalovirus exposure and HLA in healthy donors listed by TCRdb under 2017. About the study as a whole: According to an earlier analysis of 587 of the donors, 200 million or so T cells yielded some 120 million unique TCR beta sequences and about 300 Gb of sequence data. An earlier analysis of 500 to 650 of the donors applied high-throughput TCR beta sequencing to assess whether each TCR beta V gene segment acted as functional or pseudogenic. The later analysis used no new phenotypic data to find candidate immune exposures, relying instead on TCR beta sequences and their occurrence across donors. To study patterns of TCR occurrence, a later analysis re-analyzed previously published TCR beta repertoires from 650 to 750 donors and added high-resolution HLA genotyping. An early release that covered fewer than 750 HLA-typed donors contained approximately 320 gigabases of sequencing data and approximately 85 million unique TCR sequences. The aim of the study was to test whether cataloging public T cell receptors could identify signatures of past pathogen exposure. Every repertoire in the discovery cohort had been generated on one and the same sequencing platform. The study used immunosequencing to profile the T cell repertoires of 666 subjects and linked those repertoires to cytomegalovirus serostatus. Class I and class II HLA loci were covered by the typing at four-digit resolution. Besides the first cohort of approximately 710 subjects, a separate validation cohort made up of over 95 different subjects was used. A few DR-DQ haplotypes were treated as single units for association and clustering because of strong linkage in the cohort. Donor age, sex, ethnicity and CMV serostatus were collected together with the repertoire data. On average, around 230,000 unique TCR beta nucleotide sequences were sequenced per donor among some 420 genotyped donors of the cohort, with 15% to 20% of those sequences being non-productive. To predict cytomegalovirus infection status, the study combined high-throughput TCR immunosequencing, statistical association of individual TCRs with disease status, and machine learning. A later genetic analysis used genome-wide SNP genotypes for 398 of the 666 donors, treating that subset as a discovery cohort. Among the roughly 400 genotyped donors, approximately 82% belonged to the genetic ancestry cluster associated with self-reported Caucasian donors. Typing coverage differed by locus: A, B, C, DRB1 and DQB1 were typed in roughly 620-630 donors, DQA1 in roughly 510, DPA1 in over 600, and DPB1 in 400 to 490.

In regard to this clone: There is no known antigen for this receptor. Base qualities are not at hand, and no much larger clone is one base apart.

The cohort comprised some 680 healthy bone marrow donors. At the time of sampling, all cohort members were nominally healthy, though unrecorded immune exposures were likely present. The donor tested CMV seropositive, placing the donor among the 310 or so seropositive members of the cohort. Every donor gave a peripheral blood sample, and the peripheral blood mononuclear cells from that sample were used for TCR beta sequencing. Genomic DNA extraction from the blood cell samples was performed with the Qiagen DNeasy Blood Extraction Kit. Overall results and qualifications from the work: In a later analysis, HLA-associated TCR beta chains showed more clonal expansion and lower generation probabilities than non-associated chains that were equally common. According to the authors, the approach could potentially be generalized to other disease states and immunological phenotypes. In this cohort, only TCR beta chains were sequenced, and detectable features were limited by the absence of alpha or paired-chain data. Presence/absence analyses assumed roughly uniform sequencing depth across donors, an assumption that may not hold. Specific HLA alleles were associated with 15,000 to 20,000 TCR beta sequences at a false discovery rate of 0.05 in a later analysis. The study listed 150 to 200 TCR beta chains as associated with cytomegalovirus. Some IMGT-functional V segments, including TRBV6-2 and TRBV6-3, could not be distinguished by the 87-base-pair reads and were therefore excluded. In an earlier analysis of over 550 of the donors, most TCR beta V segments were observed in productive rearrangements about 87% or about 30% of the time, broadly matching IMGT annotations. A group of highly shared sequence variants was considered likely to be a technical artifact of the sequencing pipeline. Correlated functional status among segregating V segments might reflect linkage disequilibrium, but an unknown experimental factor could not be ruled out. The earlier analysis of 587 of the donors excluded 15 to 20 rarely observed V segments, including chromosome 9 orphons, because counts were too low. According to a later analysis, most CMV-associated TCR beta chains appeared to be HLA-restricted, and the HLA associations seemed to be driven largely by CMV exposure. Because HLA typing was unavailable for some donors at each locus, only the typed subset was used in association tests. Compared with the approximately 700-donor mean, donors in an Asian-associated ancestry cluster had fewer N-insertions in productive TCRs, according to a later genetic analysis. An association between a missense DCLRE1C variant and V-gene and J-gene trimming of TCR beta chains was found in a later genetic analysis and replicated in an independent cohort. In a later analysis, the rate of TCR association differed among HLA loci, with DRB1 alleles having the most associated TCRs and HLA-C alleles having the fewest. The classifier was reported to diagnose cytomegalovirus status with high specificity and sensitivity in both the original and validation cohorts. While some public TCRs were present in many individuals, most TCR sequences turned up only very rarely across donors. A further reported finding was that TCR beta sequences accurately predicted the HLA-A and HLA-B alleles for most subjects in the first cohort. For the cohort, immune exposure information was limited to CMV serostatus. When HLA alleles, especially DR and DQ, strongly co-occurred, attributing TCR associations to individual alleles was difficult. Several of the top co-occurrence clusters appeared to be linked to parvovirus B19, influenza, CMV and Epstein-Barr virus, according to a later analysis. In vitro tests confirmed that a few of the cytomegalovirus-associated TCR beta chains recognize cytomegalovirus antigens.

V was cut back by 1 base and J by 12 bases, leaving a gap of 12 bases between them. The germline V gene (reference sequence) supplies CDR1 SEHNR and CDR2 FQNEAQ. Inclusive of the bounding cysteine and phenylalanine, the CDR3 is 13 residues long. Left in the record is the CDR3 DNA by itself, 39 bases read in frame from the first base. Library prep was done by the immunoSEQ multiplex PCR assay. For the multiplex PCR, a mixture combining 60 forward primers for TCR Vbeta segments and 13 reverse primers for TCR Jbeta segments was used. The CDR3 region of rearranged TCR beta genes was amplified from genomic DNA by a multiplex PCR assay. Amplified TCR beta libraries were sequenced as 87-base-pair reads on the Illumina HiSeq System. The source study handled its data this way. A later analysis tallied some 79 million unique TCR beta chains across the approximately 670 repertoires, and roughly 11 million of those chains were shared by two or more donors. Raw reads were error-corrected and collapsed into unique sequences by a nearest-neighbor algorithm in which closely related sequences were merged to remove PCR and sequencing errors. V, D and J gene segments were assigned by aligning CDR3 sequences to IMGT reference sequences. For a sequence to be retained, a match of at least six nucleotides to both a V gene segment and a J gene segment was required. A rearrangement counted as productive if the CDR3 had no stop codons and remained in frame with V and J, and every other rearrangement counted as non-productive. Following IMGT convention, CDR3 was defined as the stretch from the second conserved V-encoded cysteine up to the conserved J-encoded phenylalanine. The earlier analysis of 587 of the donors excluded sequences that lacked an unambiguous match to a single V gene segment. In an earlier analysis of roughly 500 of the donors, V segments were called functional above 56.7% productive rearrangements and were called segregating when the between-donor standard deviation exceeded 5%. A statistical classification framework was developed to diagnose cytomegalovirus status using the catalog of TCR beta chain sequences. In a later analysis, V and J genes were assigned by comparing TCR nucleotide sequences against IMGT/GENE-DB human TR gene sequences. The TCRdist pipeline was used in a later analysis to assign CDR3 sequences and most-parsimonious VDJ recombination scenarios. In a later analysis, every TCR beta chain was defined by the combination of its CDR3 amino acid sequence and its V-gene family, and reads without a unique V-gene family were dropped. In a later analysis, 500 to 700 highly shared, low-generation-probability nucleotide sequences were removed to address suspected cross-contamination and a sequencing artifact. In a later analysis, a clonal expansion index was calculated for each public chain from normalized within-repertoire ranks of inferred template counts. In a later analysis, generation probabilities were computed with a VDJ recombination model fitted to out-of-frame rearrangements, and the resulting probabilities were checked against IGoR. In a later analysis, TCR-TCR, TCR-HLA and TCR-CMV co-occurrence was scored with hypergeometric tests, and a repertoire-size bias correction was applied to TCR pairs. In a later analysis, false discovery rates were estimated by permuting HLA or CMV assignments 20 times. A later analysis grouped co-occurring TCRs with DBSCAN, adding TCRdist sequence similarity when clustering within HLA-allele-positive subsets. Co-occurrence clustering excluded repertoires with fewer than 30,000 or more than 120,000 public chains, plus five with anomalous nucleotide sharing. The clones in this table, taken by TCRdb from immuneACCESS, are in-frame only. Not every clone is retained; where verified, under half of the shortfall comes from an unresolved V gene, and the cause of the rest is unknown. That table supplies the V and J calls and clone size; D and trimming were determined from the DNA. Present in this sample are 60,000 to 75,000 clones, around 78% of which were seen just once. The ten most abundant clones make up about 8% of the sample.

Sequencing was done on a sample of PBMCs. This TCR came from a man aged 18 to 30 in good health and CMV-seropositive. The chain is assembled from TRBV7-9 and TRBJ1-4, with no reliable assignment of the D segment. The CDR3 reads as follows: CASSLVMGQELFF. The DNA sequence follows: TGTGCCAGCAGCTTAGTCATGGGTCAGGAACTGTTTTTT.